The 3 T cell receptor beta chains below were found in one sample sequenced in a study of Tregs in tolerant kidney transplant recipients. The table came from immunoSEQ multiplex PCR; TCRdb's copy has only in-frame clones and leaves some out. The data contain under 300,000 clones, about four fifths of them seen just once; the ten biggest clones take up around 0.68%. What was sequenced was CD4+ T cells from blood. The receptors were sampled from a human donor in good health.

The chain uses TRBV12-5 and TRBJ1-2; 7 bases map to TRBD1. With 1 base clipped from V and 4 bases from J, the junction kept 9 bases outside the gene matches. Germline assignment: CDR1 LGHNT and CDR2 FRNRAP. The CDR3 spans 16 residues. The CDR3 reads CASGLADLQGTYGYTF. CDR3 DNA sequence: TGTGCTAGTGGTTTGGCCGACCTACAGGGGACCTATGGCTACACCTTC.

The chain combines TRBV9 with TRBJ1-6; 7 nucleotides line up with TRBD1. The CDR3 has 15 residues. V lost 0 bases, J lost 7 bases, and 4 bases stayed unmatched. Germline CDR1 SGDLS, CDR2 YYNGEE. The CDR3 sequence: CASSVGQGVNSPLHF. CDR3 nucleotide sequence: TGTGCCAGCAGCGTAGGACAGGGAGTAAATTCACCCCTCCACTTT.

This sequence joins TRBV19 and TRBJ1-5; D remains ambiguous. This CDR3 has 16 amino acids. Trimming removed 3 bases at V and 0 bases at J, with 12 bases between. Germline values: CDR1 LNHDA, CDR2 SQIVND (reference sequence). In nucleotides, the CDR3 is TGTGCCAGTAGTATTCACACCGGGTCTAGCAATCAGCCCCAGCATTTT. Its protein is CASSIHTGSSNQPQHF.